This T cell receptor beta chain was found in a study of beta chain features in type 1 diabetes. The CDR3 is 13 residues long. Germline V gene lookup returns CDR1 MNHNS and CDR2 SASEGT. Trimming took 7 bases from V and 6 from J, leaving 13 bases between them. Notes on this clone: Its specificity is not known.

Reverse transcribing all isolated RNA meant expressed TCRB transcripts were sequenced. Method: immunoSEQ multiplex PCR; TCRdb's copy keeps in-frame clones and lacks some. This table holds tens of thousands of clones, approximately 52% found once. The study, taken as a whole, reports: Type 1 diabetes patients had TCRB CDR3s that were shorter (moderately but significantly so) in all four CD4+ subsets.

Sequenced: Tregs from blood. The receptor's source is a woman in her 40s with type 1 diabetes. The chain employs TRBV6-1 and TRBJ2-1; TRBD2 is a possible D gene (6 bases). The DNA of the CDR3 is TGTGCCAGCATTCGCCTAGCGAGCAATGAGCAGTTCTTC. Amino acid sequence: CASIRLASNEQFF.